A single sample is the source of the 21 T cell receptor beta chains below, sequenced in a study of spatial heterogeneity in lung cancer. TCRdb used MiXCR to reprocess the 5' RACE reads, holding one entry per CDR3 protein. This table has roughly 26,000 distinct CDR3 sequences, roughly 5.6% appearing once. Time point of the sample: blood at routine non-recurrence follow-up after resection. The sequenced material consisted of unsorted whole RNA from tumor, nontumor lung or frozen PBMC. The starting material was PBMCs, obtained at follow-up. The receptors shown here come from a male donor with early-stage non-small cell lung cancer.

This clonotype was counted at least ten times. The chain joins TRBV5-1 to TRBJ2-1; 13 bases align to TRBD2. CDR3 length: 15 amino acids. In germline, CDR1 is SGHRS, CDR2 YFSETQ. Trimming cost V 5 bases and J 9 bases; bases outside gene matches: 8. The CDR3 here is CASRTTSGRAGEQFF. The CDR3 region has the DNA TGCGCCAGCAGGACAACTAGCGGGAGGGCCGGTGAGCAGTTCTTC.

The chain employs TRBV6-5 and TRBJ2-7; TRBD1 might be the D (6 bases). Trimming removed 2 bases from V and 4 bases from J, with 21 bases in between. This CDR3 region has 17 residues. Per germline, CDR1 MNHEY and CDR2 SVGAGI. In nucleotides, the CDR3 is TGTGCCAGCAGTTACACCTATTCCTCCGGGACAAATTACGAGCAGTACTTC. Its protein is CASSYTYSSGTNYEQYF.

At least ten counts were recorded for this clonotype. The CDR3 sequence: CASTNGGEQYV. DNA for the CDR3: TGTGCCAGCACAAACGGCGGGGAGCAGTACGTC. The gene calls are TRBV7-9 and TRBJ2-7, with TRBD2 as a possible D gene (5 bases). The CDR3 has 11 residues. Trimming left V 7 bases short and J 7 bases short, with 11 bases between. Germline V gene lookup returns CDR1 SEHNR and CDR2 FQNEAQ (reference sequence).

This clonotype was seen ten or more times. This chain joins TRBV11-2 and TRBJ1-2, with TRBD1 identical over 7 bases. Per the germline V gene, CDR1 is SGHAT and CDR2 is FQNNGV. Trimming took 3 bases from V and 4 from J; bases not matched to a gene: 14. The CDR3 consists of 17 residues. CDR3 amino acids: CASSLFVLRQGTYGYTF. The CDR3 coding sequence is TGTGCCAGCAGCTTGTTTGTGTTGAGACAGGGCACCTATGGCTACACCTTC.

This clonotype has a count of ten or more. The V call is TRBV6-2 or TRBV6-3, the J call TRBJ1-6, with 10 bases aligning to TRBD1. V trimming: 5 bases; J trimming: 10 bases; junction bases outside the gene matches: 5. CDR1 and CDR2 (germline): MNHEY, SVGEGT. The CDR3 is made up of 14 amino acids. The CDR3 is CASSTTGGRSPLHF. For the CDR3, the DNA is TGTGCCAGCAGTACGACAGGGGGCAGATCACCCCTCCACTTT.

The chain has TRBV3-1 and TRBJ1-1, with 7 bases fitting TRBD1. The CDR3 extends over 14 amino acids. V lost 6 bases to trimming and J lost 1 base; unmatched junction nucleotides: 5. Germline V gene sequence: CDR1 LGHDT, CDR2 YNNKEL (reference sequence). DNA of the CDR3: TGTGCCAGCAGAAGCCGACAGGGGAACACTGAAGCTTTCTTT. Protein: CASRSRQGNTEAFF.

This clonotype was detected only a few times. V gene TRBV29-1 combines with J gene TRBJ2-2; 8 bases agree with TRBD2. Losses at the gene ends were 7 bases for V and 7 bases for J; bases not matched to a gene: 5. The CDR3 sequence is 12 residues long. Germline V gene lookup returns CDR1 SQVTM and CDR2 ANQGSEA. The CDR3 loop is CSATGGHGELFF. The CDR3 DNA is TGCAGCGCGACGGGGGGGCACGGGGAGCTGTTTTTT.

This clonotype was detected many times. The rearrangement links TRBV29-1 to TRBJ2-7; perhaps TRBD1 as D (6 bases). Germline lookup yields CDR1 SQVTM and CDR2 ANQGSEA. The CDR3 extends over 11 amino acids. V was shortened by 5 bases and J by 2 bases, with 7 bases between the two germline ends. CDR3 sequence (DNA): TGCAGCGTTCGGGACACCTACGAGCAGTACTTC. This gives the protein CSVRDTYEQYF.

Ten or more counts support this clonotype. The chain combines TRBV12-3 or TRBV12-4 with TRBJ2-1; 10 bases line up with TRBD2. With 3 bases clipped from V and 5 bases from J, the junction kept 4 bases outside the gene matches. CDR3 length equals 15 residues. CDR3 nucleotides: TGTGCCAGCAGTTTCAGTCTAGCGGGGGACAATGAGCAGTTCTTC. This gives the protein CASSFSLAGDNEQFF.

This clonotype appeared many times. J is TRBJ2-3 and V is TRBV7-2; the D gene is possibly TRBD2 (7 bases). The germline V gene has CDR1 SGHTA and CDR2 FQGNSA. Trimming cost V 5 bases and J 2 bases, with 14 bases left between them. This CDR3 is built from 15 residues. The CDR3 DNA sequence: TGTGCCAGCAGCGTATCGGGGGGCCCCACAGATACGCAGTATTTT. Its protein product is CASSVSGGPTDTQYF.

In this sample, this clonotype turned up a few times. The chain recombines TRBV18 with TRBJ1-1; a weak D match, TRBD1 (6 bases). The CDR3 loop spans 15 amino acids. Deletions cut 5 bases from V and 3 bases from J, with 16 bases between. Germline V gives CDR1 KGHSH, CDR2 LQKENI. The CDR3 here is CASSTTWGRDTEAFF. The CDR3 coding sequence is TGTGCCAGCTCAACCACTTGGGGGCGAGACACTGAAGCTTTCTTT.

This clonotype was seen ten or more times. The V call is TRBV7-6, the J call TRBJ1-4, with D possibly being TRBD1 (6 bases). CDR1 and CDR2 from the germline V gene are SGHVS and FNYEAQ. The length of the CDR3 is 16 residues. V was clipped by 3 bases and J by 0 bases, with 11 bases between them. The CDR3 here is CASSFRAGATNEKLFF. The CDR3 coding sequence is TGTGCCAGCAGCTTTCGGGCAGGGGCAACTAATGAAAAACTGTTTTTT.

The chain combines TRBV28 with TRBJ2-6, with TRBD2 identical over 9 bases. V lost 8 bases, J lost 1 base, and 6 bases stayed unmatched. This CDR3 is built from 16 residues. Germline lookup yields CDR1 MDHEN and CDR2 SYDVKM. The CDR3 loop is CASGGSGRSGANVLTF. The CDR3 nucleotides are TGTGCCAGCGGTGGTAGCGGGAGATCTGGGGCCAACGTCCTGACTTTC.

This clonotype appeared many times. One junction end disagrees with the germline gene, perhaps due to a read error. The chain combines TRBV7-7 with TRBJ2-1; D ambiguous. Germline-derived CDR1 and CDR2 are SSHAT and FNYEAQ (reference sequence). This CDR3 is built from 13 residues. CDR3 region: CASSFIGVNEQFF. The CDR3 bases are TGTGCTAGCAGCTTCATAGGAGTCAATGAGCAGTTCTTC.

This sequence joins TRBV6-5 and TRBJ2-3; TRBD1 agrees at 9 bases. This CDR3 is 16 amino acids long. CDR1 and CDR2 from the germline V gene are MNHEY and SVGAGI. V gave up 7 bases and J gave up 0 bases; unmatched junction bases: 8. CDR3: CASTDATGGSTDTQYF. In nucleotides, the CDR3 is TGTGCCAGCACCGACGCGACAGGGGGAAGCACAGATACGCAGTATTTT.

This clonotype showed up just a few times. This CDR3 reads CASSLGRTTNEKLFF. DNA of the CDR3: TGTGCCAGCAGCTTAGGCCGAACAACTAATGAAAAACTGTTTTTT. The chain recombines TRBV7-9 with TRBJ1-4; D remains ambiguous. The CDR3 covers 15 residues. V gave up 1 base and J gave up 0 bases, with 6 bases separating them. Germline CDR1 SEHNR, CDR2 FQNEAQ (reference sequence).

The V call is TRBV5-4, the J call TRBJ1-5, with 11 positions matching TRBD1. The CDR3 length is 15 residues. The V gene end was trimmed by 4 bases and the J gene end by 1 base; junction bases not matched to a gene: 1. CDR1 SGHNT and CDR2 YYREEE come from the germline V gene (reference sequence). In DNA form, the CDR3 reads TGTGCCAGCAGCGGGGACAGGGGGAGCAATCAGCCCCAGCATTTT. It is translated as CASSGDRGSNQPQHF.

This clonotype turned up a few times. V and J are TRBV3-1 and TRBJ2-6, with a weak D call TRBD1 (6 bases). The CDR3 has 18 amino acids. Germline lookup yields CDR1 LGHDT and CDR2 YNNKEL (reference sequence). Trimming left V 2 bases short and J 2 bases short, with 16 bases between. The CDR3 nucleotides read TGTGCCAGCAGCCAATTTCCGGGACATCACACTGGGGCCAACGTCCTGACTTTC. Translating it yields CASSQFPGHHTGANVLTF.

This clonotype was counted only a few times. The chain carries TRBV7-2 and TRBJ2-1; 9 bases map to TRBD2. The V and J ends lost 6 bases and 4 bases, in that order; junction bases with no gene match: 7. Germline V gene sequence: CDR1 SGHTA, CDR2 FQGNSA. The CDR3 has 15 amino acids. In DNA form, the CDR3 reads TGTGCCAGCAGTTACTTTAGCGGGAGTTACAATGAGCAGTTCTTC. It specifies CASSYFSGSYNEQFF.

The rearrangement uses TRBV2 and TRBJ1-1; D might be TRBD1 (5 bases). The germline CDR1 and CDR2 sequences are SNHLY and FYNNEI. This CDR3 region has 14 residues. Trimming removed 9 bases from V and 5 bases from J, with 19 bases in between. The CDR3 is CASTPSREGTEAFF. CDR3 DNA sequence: TGTGCCAGTACCCCATCCCGGGAGGGGACTGAAGCTTTCTTT.

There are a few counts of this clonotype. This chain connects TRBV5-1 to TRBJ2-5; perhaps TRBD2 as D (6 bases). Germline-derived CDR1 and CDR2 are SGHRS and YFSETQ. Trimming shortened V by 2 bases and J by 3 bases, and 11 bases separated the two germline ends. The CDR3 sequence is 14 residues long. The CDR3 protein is CASSFRGGEETQYF. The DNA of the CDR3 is TGCGCCAGCAGCTTTCGAGGAGGGGAAGAGACCCAGTACTTC.